The source of this T cell receptor (beta chain) is a study of cytomegalovirus exposure and HLA in healthy donors. PCR was performed using 60 Vbeta and 13 Jbeta primers. TCRdb keeps only in-frame clones here, not all; method: immunoSEQ multiplex PCR. The sample records some 180,000 clones, around 73% being singletons. Trimming took 11 bases from V and 0 from J; bases not matched to a gene: 9. This CDR3 has 16 amino acids. CDR1 and CDR2 (germline): SNHLY, FYNNEI. This clone was found a few times. The antigen is undetermined. Study observations and caveats: The authors later found HLA-associated TCR beta chains more clonally expanded than equally common others.

The sequenced sample was PBMCs. J is TRBJ2-3 and V is TRBV2; 12 positions agree with TRBD2. This sequence originates from a young woman in good health and CMV-seropositive. The CDR3 spells CAGTRTSGISTDTQYF. As DNA, the CDR3 is TGTGCCGGAACCCGGACTAGCGGGATTAGCACAGATACGCAGTATTTT.